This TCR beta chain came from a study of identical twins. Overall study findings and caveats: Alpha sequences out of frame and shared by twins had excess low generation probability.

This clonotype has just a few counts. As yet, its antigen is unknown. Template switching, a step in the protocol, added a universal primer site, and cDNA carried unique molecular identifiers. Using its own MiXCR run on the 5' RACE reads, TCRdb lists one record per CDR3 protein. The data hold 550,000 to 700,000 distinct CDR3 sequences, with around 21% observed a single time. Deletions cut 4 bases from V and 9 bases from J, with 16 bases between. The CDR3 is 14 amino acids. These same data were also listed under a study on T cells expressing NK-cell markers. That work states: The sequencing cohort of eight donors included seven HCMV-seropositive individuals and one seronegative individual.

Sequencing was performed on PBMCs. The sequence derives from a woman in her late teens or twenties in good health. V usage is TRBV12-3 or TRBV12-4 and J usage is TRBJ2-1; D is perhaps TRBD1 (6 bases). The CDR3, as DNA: TGTGCCAGCAGTTATACTACAGGGTTAAGTGAGCAGTTCTTC. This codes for CASSYTTGLSEQFF.